This T cell receptor beta chain emerged from a study of T cell changes during pregnancy in multiple sclerosis. The CDR3 totals 14 residues. Germline CDR1 is MNHEY and CDR2 is SVGAGI. V was pared by 7 bases and J by 2 bases, with 13 bases between. The assay was immunoSEQ multiplex PCR, and TCRdb's table has in-frame clones only and misses some. In the table there are 75,000 to 95,000 clones, 85% to 95% of which are singletons. This clonotype was obtained from a female donor with multiple sclerosis, enrolled in a pregnancy study. This specimen consisted of peripheral blood, obtained before pregnancy. The V and J genes are TRBV6-5 and TRBJ2-3; D possibly corresponds to TRBD2 (6 bases). Here the CDR3 reads CASNRGSHTDTQYF. The CDR3 bases are TGTGCCAGCAATCGGGGGAGCCACACAGATACGCAGTATTTT.